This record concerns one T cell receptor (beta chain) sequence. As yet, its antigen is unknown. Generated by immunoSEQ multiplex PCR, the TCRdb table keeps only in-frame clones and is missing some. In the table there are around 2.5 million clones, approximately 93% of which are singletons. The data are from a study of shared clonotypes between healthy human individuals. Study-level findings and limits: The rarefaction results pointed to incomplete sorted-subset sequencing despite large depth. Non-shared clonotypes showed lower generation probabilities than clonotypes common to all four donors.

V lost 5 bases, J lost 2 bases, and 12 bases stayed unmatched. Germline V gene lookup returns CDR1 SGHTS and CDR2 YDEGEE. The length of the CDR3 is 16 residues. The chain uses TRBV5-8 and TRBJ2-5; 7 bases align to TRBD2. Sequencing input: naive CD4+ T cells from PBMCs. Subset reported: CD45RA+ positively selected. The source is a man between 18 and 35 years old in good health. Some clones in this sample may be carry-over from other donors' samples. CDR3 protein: CASSPRGGWGQETQYF. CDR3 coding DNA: TGTGCCAGCAGTCCACGGGGAGGGTGGGGTCAAGAGACCCAGTACTTC.